Below, 18 T cell receptor beta chains from the same sample are listed, as sequenced in a study of sequential checkpoint blockade in melanoma. The treatment denotes: randomized to nivolumab then ipilimumab (arm A) or the reverse (arm B). The assay was immunoSEQ multiplex PCR, and TCRdb's table has in-frame clones only and misses some. Of more than 10,000 clones in the sample, approximately 74% were seen once. The sequences come from CD8+ T cells sorted from blood (inferred from file names), collected from a patient given nivolumab and ipilimumab in sequence. Receptors were obtained from a human donor with melanoma.

This rearrangement joins TRBV4-1 to TRBJ2-5; TRBD1 aligns across 10 bases. CDR3 size: 17 residues. Per the germline V gene, CDR1 is MGHRA and CDR2 is YSYEKL. V was clipped by 1 base and J by 4 bases; unmatched bases: 9. The CDR3 loop reads CASSQGSWTGGRETQYF. In nucleotides, the CDR3 is TGCGCCAGCAGCCAAGGAAGTTGGACAGGGGGAAGAGAGACCCAGTACTTC.

This sequence joins TRBV15 and TRBJ2-3, with 7 bases that match TRBD2. Germline loops: CDR1 LNHNV, CDR2 YYDKDF (reference sequence). V trimming: 8 bases; J trimming: 3 bases; junction bases outside the gene matches: 11. CDR3 length equals 15 residues. The CDR3 DNA is TGTGCCACCCTAAAAACTAGCGTTGAAACAGATACGCAGTATTTT. Translation: CATLKTSVETDTQYF.

CDR3 sequence: CASSPRTGANYGYTF. The CDR3, as DNA: TGTGCCAGCAGCCCCCGGACGGGAGCTAACTATGGCTACACCTTC. V usage is TRBV7-8 and J usage is TRBJ1-2; D call uncertain. V was clipped by 5 bases and J by 0 bases, with 13 bases between them. Germline values: CDR1 SGHVS, CDR2 FQNEAQ. The length of the CDR3 is 15 residues.

The gene calls are TRBV5-4 and TRBJ1-1, with D uncertain. CDR1 is SGHNT, CDR2 YYREEE, per germline (reference sequence). The CDR3 loop spans 13 amino acids. V was clipped by 0 bases and J by 4 bases, with 7 bases between them. The DNA of the CDR3 is TGTGCCAGCAGCTTGGGCCCGGGCACTGAAGCTTTCTTT. It codes for CASSLGPGTEAFF.

The chain employs TRBV4-2 and TRBJ2-7; a possible D gene is TRBD2 (5 bases). Per the germline V gene, CDR1 is LGHNA and CDR2 is YNFKEQ. V was clipped by 5 bases and J by 0 bases, with 20 bases between them. CDR3 length equals 17 residues. The CDR3 bases are TGTGCCAGCAGCTTAGGTATAGGGAGAACAAACTCCTACGAGCAGTACTTC. This gives the protein CASSLGIGRTNSYEQYF.

The V gene is TRBV9, the J gene TRBJ2-2; 13 positions agree with TRBD2. V gave up 0 bases and J gave up 4 bases; unmatched junction bases: 6. The CDR3 has 18 amino acids. Germline values: CDR1 SGDLS, CDR2 YYNGEE. The chain's CDR3 is CASSVDGLAGAGTGELFF. The CDR3 DNA is TGTGCCAGCAGCGTAGATGGACTAGCGGGAGCAGGCACCGGGGAGCTGTTTTTT.

The chain is built from TRBV5-4 and TRBJ1-1; D may be TRBD1 (6 bases). The V end was cut by 3 bases, the J end by 8 bases, with 11 bases between. Germline loops: CDR1 SGHNT, CDR2 YYREEE (reference sequence). CDR3 size: 12 residues. The CDR3 loop reads CASSWGGVEAFF. The CDR3 DNA is TGTGCCAGCAGCTGGGGGGGCGTCGAAGCTTTCTTT. The whole variable domain, remainder taken from reference TRBV5-4 and TRBJ1-1, is ETGVTQSPTHLIKTRGQQVTLRCSSQSGHNTVSWYQQALGQGPQFIFQYYREEENGRGNFPPRFSGLQFPNYSSELNVNALELDDSALYLCASSWGGVEAFFGQGTRLTVV.

The chain couples TRBV6-5 to TRBJ2-1; D not resolved. The V gene lost 4 bases and the J gene lost 5 bases, with 6 bases spanning the gap. Germline V gene data show CDR1 as MNHEY and CDR2 as SVGAGI. The CDR3 sequence is 12 residues long. CDR3 region: CASSSLNNEQFF. DNA for the CDR3: TGTGCCAGCAGTTCACTAAACAATGAGCAGTTCTTC.

The chain recombines TRBV7-9 with TRBJ2-1, with 14 bases aligning to TRBD2. CDR3 length: 18 amino acids. Germline assignment: CDR1 SEHNR and CDR2 FQNEAQ (reference sequence). The V and J ends lost 0 bases and 6 bases, in that order; junction bases with no gene match: 7. The CDR3 region has the DNA TGTGCCAGCAGCTTAGCTCTAGGACTAGCGGGAGGTGGCAATGAGCAGTTCTTC. This codes for CASSLALGLAGGGNEQFF.

V is TRBV27 and J is TRBJ1-1; D gene uncertain. Per germline, CDR1 MNHEY and CDR2 SMNVEV (reference sequence). The V gene lost 1 base and the J gene lost 1 base, with 7 bases spanning the gap. The CDR3 sequence is 14 residues long. CDR3 bases: TGTGCCAGCAGTTTATTGGGAGGGAACACTGAAGCTTTCTTT. Translated, it gives CASSLLGGNTEAFF.

The V call is TRBV5-1, the J call TRBJ1-1; D perhaps matches TRBD1 (6 bases). Germline V gene data show CDR1 as SGHRS and CDR2 as YFSETQ. Trimming left V 1 base short and J 5 bases short, with 18 bases between. This CDR3 comprises 16 residues. CDR3 protein: CASSLLSRGEWTEAFF. The CDR3 bases are TGCGCCAGCAGCTTGCTCAGCAGGGGAGAATGGACTGAAGCTTTCTTT.

The rearrangement uses TRBV29-1 and TRBJ2-2, with 10 bases that match TRBD2. Per germline, CDR1 SQVTM and CDR2 ANQGSEA. The trim removed 4 bases at V and 4 bases at J, leaving 9 bases unmatched. This CDR3 spans 16 amino acids. The CDR3 DNA reads TGCAGCGTTGTATCCAGCGGGAGGGCGGGCACCGGGGAGCTGTTTTTT. Its translation is CSVVSSGRAGTGELFF.

By share of the sample, this clone is medium-sized. CDR3 region: CASSIDRGGTGELFF. The CDR3 coding sequence is TGTGCCAGTAGTATTGACAGGGGAGGCACCGGGGAGCTGTTTTTT. The genes are TRBV19 and TRBJ2-2; 8 bases agree with TRBD1. Germline lookup yields CDR1 LNHDA and CDR2 SQIVND (reference sequence). The CDR3 consists of 15 residues. Trimming took 3 bases from V and 4 from J; bases not matched to a gene: 4.

Sample share makes this clone medium-sized. V is TRBV7-8 and J is TRBJ2-7; TRBD1 aligns across 11 bases. CDR3 length: 15 residues. V gave up 3 bases and J gave up 4 bases; unmatched junction bases: 5. Looked up from germline, CDR1 is SGHVS and CDR2 is FQNEAQ. The CDR3 sequence: CASSFPGQGAYEQYF. For the CDR3, the DNA is TGTGCCAGCAGCTTTCCCGGACAGGGGGCGTACGAGCAGTACTTC.

The gene calls are TRBV6-6 and TRBJ2-4, with D unclear. This CDR3 comprises 16 residues. Germline-derived CDR1 and CDR2 are MNHNY and SVGAGI (reference sequence). The V and J ends lost 6 bases and 0 bases respectively, with 15 bases between them. The CDR3 DNA reads TGTGCCAGCAGCGACGTGGCGGAGATAGCCAAAAACATTCAGTACTTC. Translation gives CASSDVAEIAKNIQYF.

The rearrangement links TRBV2 to TRBJ2-1, with D perhaps TRBD2 (6 bases). There are 14 residues in the CDR3. Germline CDR1 SNHLY, CDR2 FYNNEI. Between the trimmed V and J ends, which lost 6 bases and 2 bases, there was a span of 11 bases. CDR3 in amino acids: CASSVAAAYNEQFF. CDR3 nucleotides: TGTGCCAGCAGCGTAGCGGCAGCCTACAATGAGCAGTTCTTC.

J is TRBJ1-2 and V is TRBV6-5, with no clear D. Germline V CDR1 and CDR2: MNHEY, SVGAGI. The CDR3 length is 13 residues. Trimming removed 4 bases from V and 1 base from J, with 7 bases in between. CDR3 protein: CASSSHINYGYTF. DNA of the CDR3: TGTGCCAGCAGTTCGCACATTAACTATGGCTACACCTTC.

The chain joins TRBV18 to TRBJ2-7, with 10 bases that match TRBD2. CDR1 is KGHSH and CDR2 is LQKENI in the germline V gene. Trimming took 2 bases from V and 7 from J; bases not matched to a gene: 11. CDR3 length: 16 amino acids. The CDR3 nucleotides read TGTGCCAGCTCACCAACGATAGCGGGGGGTTTTCGAGAGCAGTACTTC. Translating gives CASSPTIAGGFREQYF.